The next 26 T cell receptor beta chains were all read from a single sample in a study. MiXCR, applied by TCRdb to the RT-PCR reads, yields one record per CDR3 protein. This sample has hundreds of thousands of distinct CDR3 sequences, with 12% to 15% found just once. Specimen: memory CD4+ T cells from blood. The receptors were sampled from a female donor in good health, serving as a healthy control.

This clonotype was seen repeatedly, ten times or more. The chain combines TRBV27 with TRBJ2-5; 9 bases align to TRBD2. The length of the CDR3 is 15 residues. Germline V lookup: CDR1 MNHEY, CDR2 SMNVEV (reference sequence). Trimming at V came to 6 bases and at J to 2 bases, leaving 7 bases not matched to a gene. The CDR3 protein is CASSPGLAPQETQYF. Written as DNA, the CDR3 is TGTGCCAGCAGCCCAGGACTAGCGCCACAAGAGACCCAGTACTTC.

Worth noting for this clonotype: A much larger clone lies a single base off, so this may be a read error. This chain joins TRBV6-5 and TRBJ2-5, with 11 bases that match TRBD1. CDR1 MNHEY and CDR2 SVGAGI come from the germline V gene. This CDR3 contains 14 residues. The junction had 9 bases not matched to a gene; V was cut back by 6 bases and J by 9 bases. This CDR3 reads CASRGTGGREAQYF. CDR3 in DNA: TGTGCCAGCAGAGGGACAGGGGGGAGGGAGGCCCAGTACTTC.

The chain recombines TRBV6-5 with TRBJ2-6; the D gene is possibly TRBD1 (5 bases). V shed 6 bases and J shed 7 bases, with 7 bases lying between them. Germline CDR1 MNHEY, CDR2 SVGAGI. The CDR3 totals 12 residues. The CDR3 DNA follows: TGTGCCAGCAGCCGGACAGCCAACGTCCTGACTTTC. This encodes CASSRTANVLTF.

V gene TRBV20-1 combines with J gene TRBJ2-3; 7 nucleotides match TRBD2. The ends lost 2 bases at V and 3 bases at J; junction bases unmatched: 5. In germline, CDR1 is DFQATT, CDR2 SNEGSKA (reference sequence). The CDR3 is made up of 14 amino acids. In DNA form, the CDR3 reads TGCAGTGCTAGATTTGGCGGGGGAACAGATACGCAGTATTTT. This translates into CSARFGGGTDTQYF.

J is TRBJ2-3 and V is TRBV28; 8 bases agree with TRBD2. CDR1 MDHEN and CDR2 SYDVKM come from the germline V gene. V dropped 1 base and J dropped 5; count of bases not matched to a gene: 8. There are 16 residues in the CDR3. Here the CDR3 reads CASSLLAGSSGDTQYF. In DNA, the CDR3 is TGTGCCAGCAGTTTATTAGCGGGATCCTCGGGAGATACGCAGTATTTT.

The rearrangement uses TRBV4-3 and TRBJ2-1, with 9 nucleotides matching TRBD1. This CDR3 spans 16 amino acids. CDR1 LGHNA and CDR2 YSLEER come from the germline V gene. V lost 2 bases, J lost 4 bases, and 6 bases stayed unmatched. Here the CDR3 DNA reads TGCGCCAGCAGCCAAAGCTATGGGACAGGGTACAATGAGCAGTTCTTC. Translation: CASSQSYGTGYNEQFF.

The DNA of the CDR3 is TGTGCCAGCAGCCTAACCGGGACTAGCTCGTACGAGCAGTACTTC. This gives the protein CASSLTGTSSYEQYF. The chain is built from TRBV7-6 and TRBJ2-7; the match to TRBD2 covers 9 bases. Germline CDR1 is SGHVS and CDR2 is FNYEAQ. This CDR3 spans 15 amino acids. V trimming: 5 bases; J trimming: 4 bases; junction bases outside the gene matches: 9.

The V call is TRBV5-1, the J call TRBJ2-2, with D tentatively TRBD2 (5 bases). The CDR3 spans 14 residues. V was cut by 4 bases and J by 6 bases, with 13 bases left in between. CDR1 and CDR2 from the germline V gene are SGHRS and YFSETQ. The CDR3 nucleotides read TGCGCCAGCAGCGTTACTAGTATGTCCGGGGAGCTGTTTTTT. As protein: CASSVTSMSGELFF.

This chain connects TRBV5-1 to TRBJ2-3; the match to TRBD2 covers 8 bases. Germline trimming cut 3 bases from V and 1 base from J; bases unmatched to any gene: 4. The germline CDR1 and CDR2 sequences are SGHRS and YFSETQ. This CDR3 spans 15 amino acids. CDR3 residues: CASSWSTSGTDTQYF. As DNA, the CDR3 is TGCGCCAGCAGCTGGTCGACTAGCGGCACAGATACGCAGTATTTT.

V is TRBV29-1 and J is TRBJ1-1, with D tentatively TRBD1 (5 bases). In germline, CDR1 is SQVTM, CDR2 ANQGSEA. This CDR3 has 11 amino acids. Written as DNA, the CDR3 is TGCACCGGGACGTCGGGCACTGAAGCTTTCTTT. Encoded protein: CTGTSGTEAFF. The entire variable domain, with the rest obtained from reference TRBV29-1 and TRBJ1-1, is as follows: SAVISQKPSRDICQRGTSLTIQCQVDSQVTMMFWYRQQPGQSLTLIATANQGSEATYESGFVIDKFPISRPNLTFSTLTVSNMSPEDSSIYLCTGTSGTEAFFGQGTRLTVV.

The CDR3 loop reads CSARDSGTSTDTQYF. The CDR3, as DNA: TGCAGTGCTAGAGATAGTGGGACTAGCACAGATACGCAGTATTTT. The chain uses TRBV20-1 and TRBJ2-3; weak D call: TRBD2 (6 bases). The germline V gene encodes CDR1 DFQATT and CDR2 SNEGSKA (reference sequence). The CDR3 consists of 15 residues. Trimming removed 0 bases from V and 0 bases from J, with 10 bases in between.

This clonotype was seen ten or more times. The V and J genes are TRBV9 and TRBJ2-5; 14 nucleotides line up with TRBD2. From germline, CDR1 is SGDLS and CDR2 YYNGEE. CDR3 length: 16 amino acids. V was clipped by 0 bases and J by 2 bases; unmatched bases: 0. CDR3 bases: TGTGCCAGCAGCGTAGGGACTAGCGGGAGGCAAGAGACCCAGTACTTC. Amino acid sequence: CASSVGTSGRQETQYF.

Remarks on this clonotype: One end of the junction does not line up with germline, which may come from a read error. The J gene is TRBJ2-2, the V gene TRBV7-7; a weak D match, TRBD2 (6 bases). Germline CDR1 reads SSHAT; CDR2 reads FNYEAQ (reference sequence). This CDR3 spans 17 amino acids. The CDR3 is CASSPQILAAFAAELFF. In DNA, the CDR3 is TGTGCTAGCAGCCCCCAAATTTTAGCGGCCTTCGCTGCGGAGCTGTTTTTT.

This clonotype was observed many times. V and J are TRBV6-4 and TRBJ1-6, with 7 positions matching TRBD1. Germline V gives CDR1 MRHNA, CDR2 SNTAGT. The CDR3 extends over 14 amino acids. V was pared by 2 bases and J by 7 bases, with 2 bases of the junction left unmatched. CDR3 in amino acids: CASSDRDSNSPLHF. The CDR3 nucleotides read TGTGCCAGCAGTGACCGGGACAGCAATTCACCCCTCCACTTT.

This clonotype was found a few times. The V gene is TRBV4-3, the J gene TRBJ1-6; TRBD1 matches at 8 bases. Losses at the gene ends were 2 bases for V and 10 bases for J; bases not matched to a gene: 7. The germline V gene has CDR1 LGHNA and CDR2 YSLEER. The CDR3 runs to 15 residues. The CDR3 region is CASSQRQGIWSPLHF. The CDR3 nucleotides read TGCGCCAGCAGCCAACGACAGGGGATATGGTCACCCCTCCACTTT.

A few counts support this clonotype. V gene TRBV25-1 combines with J gene TRBJ1-2, with a possible D match to TRBD1 (5 bases). Germline V gene data show CDR1 as MGHDK and CDR2 as SYGVNS. Deletions cut 5 bases from V and 8 bases from J, with 12 bases between. The CDR3 length is 12 residues. CDR3 bases: TGTGCCAGCAGTCAATGGGAGGGGGGCTACACCTTC. Its translation: CASSQWEGGYTF.

The genes are TRBV20-1 and TRBJ2-1, with D perhaps matching TRBD1 or TRBD2 (6 bases each). The CDR3 totals 19 residues. CDR1 and CDR2 (germline): DFQATT, SNEGSKA (reference sequence). Trimming pared 3 bases from V and 5 bases from J, leaving 29 bases between. The CDR3 DNA is TGCAGTGCTAGCCCCTCGCTGTTGTTCTCGGGGGCGCTGGACAATGAGCAGTTCTTC. Translating gives CSASPSLLFSGALDNEQFF.

This clonotype appeared many times. The chain links TRBV4-3 to TRBJ2-5, with 9 nucleotides matching TRBD2. Germline CDR1 LGHNA, CDR2 YSLEER. Trimming took 4 bases from V and 5 from J; bases not matched to a gene: 8. The CDR3 runs to 15 residues. The CDR3, as DNA: TGCGCCAGCAGCCCCAAGGCTAGCGGGAAGGAGACCCAGTACTTC. Its protein product is CASSPKASGKETQYF.

The J gene is TRBJ2-3, the V gene TRBV5-5; possible D gene TRBD2, 6 bases. The CDR3 has 14 residues. Germline V lookup: CDR1 SGHKS, CDR2 YYEKEE (reference sequence). The V and J ends lost 3 bases and 3 bases respectively, with 11 bases between them. CDR3 DNA sequence: TGTGCCAGCAGCTGGGGGGTAACAACAGATACGCAGTATTTT. Its protein product is CASSWGVTTDTQYF.

This clonotype was seen a handful of times. The chain links TRBV7-3 to TRBJ2-7; 8 nucleotides line up with TRBD2. Germline lookup yields CDR1 SGHTA and CDR2 FQGTGA. The CDR3 consists of 16 residues. With V trimmed by 0 bases and J by 1 base, 5 bases remained unmatched. CDR3 sequence: CASSLTAGGPSYEQYF. Here the CDR3 DNA reads TGTGCCAGCAGCTTAACTGCGGGAGGTCCTTCCTACGAGCAGTACTTC.

The chain links TRBV6-1 to TRBJ1-5; 8 bases match TRBD1. V lost 2 bases to trimming and J lost 7 bases; unmatched junction nucleotides: 10. CDR1 is MNHNS, CDR2 SASEGT, per germline. The length of the CDR3 is 16 residues. CDR3 amino acids: CASSESPQGARQPQHF. As DNA, the CDR3 is TGTGCCAGCAGTGAATCCCCCCAGGGGGCAAGGCAGCCCCAGCATTTT.

At least ten counts were recorded for this clonotype. This chain connects TRBV6-6 to TRBJ2-7; D is undetermined. Germline CDR1 is MNHNY and CDR2 is SVGAGI (reference sequence). V was pared by 6 bases and J by 4 bases, with 16 bases between. The CDR3 is 14 amino acids. CDR3 sequence (DNA): TGTGCCAGCAGCCAACAAAGAGGACCATACGAGCAGTACTTC. This gives the protein CASSQQRGPYEQYF.

The table lists this clonotype with a few counts. The J gene is TRBJ1-3, the V gene TRBV6-5, with 7 bases aligning to TRBD1. The V gene end was trimmed by 5 bases and the J gene end by 3 bases; junction bases not matched to a gene: 4. Germline V lookup: CDR1 MNHEY, CDR2 SVGAGI. CDR3 size: 14 residues. As DNA, the CDR3 is TGTGCCAGCAGTAGAGGACAGGATGGAAACACCATATATTTT. This encodes CASSRGQDGNTIYF.

The chain employs TRBV6-5 and TRBJ2-2, with 10 bases identical to TRBD2. CDR1 and CDR2 from the germline V gene are MNHEY and SVGAGI. The CDR3 spans 16 residues. J was trimmed by 6 bases and V by 6 bases; bases with no gene match: 10. CDR3 in amino acids: CASRPRAGGPAGELFF. The CDR3 region has the DNA TGTGCCAGCAGACCTAGAGCGGGAGGGCCTGCCGGGGAGCTGTTTTTT.

In this sample, this clonotype turned up a few times. This chain connects TRBV7-9 to TRBJ2-1; a possible D gene is TRBD1 (6 bases). V lost 3 bases and J lost 6, with 27 bases in between. Per germline, CDR1 SEHNR and CDR2 FQNEAQ (reference sequence). The CDR3 has 19 amino acids. The CDR3 sequence: CASSLGWGLLEPGTNEQFF. The CDR3 nucleotides are TGTGCCAGCAGCTTGGGATGGGGGCTTCTCGAACCCGGCACCAATGAGCAGTTCTTC.

This clonotype was observed a few times. The rearrangement uses TRBV7-9 and TRBJ1-5; 7 bases line up with TRBD1. This CDR3 is built from 13 residues. V gave up 5 bases and J gave up 6 bases; unmatched junction bases: 4. The germline V gene has CDR1 SEHNR and CDR2 FQNEAQ (reference sequence). The CDR3 coding sequence is TGTGCCAGCAGCACAGGGACAGTTCAGCCCCAGCATTTT. This codes for CASSTGTVQPQHF.